The present entry profiles one T cell receptor beta chain with its context. The data stem from a study of cytomegalovirus exposure and HLA in healthy donors. Study at large: An early release of data contained 80 million to 85 million unique TCRs, which came from HLA-typed donors.

This CDR3 spans 18 amino acids. The trim removed 2 bases at V and 0 bases at J, leaving 10 bases unmatched. Germline CDR1 reads SGHDT; CDR2 reads YYEEEE. It was with 60 Vbeta and 13 Jbeta primers that the PCR ran. TCRdb's copy holds only in-frame clones and misses some; the assay was immunoSEQ multiplex PCR. The sample shows fewer than 75,000 clones, 70% to 85% of them seen only once. This clonotype was obtained from a woman aged 25-40 years in good health and CMV-seronegative. The V call is TRBV5-6, the J call TRBJ2-2, with TRBD1 identical over 7 bases. Sequencing was performed on PBMCs. The CDR3 nucleotides are TGTGCCAGCAGCTTCTCGACCGGGACAGAATCGAACACCGGGGAGCTGTTTTTT. Amino acid sequence: CASSFSTGTESNTGELFF.